This TCR beta chain was observed in a study of T cell repertoires in cytomegalovirus infection. In its sample, this clonotype was seen many times. Each CDR3 protein is one row after TCRdb ran MiXCR on the reads. Of fewer than 550,000 distinct CDR3 sequences in the sample, 16% are singletons; the top ten hold roughly a quarter. Germline V CDR1 and CDR2: MDHEN, SYDVKM. The CDR3 has 15 amino acids. Trimming took off 5 bases at V and 7 bases at J, with 15 bases between the two ends. The gene calls are TRBV28 and TRBJ1-6; D is ambiguous. The TCR comes from a human donor in good health (CMV status not recorded). Some clones in this sample may be carry-over from other donors' samples. Sequenced input: CD8+ T cells from PBMCs. The CDR3 DNA follows: TGTGCCAGCAGTCCACCCTCTATTTCGAATTCACCCCTCCACTTT. It specifies CASSPPSISNSPLHF.